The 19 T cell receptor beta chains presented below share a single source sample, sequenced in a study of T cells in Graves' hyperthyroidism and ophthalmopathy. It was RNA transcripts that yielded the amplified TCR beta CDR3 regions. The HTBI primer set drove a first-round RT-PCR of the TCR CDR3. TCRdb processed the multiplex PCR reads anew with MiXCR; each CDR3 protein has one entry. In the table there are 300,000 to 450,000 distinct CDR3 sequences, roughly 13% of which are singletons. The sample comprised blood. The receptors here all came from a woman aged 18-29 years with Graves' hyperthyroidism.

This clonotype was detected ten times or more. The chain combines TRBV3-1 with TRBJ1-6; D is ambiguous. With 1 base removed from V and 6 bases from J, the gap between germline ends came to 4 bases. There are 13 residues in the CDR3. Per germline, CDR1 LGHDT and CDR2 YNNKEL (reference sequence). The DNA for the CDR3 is TGTGCCAGCAGCCAAGGGCCTAATTCACCCCTCCACTTT. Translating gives CASSQGPNSPLHF.

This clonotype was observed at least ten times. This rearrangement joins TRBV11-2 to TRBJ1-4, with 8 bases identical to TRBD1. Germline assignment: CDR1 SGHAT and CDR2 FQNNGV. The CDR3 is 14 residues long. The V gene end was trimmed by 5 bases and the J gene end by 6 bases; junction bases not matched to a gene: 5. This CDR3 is CASSRGQGDEKLFF. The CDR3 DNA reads TGTGCCAGCAGCCGCGGACAGGGTGATGAAAAACTGTTTTTT.

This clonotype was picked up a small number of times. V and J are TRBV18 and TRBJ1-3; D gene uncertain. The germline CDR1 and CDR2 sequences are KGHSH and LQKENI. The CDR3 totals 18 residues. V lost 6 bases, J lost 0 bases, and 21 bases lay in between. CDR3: CASSPRRSGLSSGNTIYF. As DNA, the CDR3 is TGTGCCAGCTCCCCAAGGCGATCAGGTCTCAGCTCTGGAAACACCATATATTTT.

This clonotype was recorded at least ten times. The CDR3 reads CASREPSGGTSQYTQYF. In DNA, the CDR3 is TGCGCCAGCAGAGAACCTAGCGGGGGAACCTCACAGTATACGCAGTATTTT. The chain carries TRBV5-1 and TRBJ2-3, with 10 positions matching TRBD2. The CDR3 has 17 amino acids. The germline gives CDR1 SGHRS, CDR2 YFSETQ. The junction had 16 bases not matched to a gene; V was cut back by 5 bases and J by 7 bases.

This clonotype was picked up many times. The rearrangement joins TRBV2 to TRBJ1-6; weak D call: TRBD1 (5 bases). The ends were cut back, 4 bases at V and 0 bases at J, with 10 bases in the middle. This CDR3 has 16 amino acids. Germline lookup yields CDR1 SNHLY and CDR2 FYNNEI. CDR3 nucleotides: TGTGCCAGCAGTGTAGAGGGGAGCTCCTATAATTCACCCCTCCACTTT. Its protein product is CASSVEGSSYNSPLHF.

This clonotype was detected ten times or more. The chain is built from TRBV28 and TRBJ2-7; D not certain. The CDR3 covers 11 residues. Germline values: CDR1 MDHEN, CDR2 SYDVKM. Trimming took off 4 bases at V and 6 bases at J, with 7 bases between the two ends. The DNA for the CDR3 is TGTGCCAGCAGTTGGGCCGGCGAGCAGTACTTC. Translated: CASSWAGEQYF.

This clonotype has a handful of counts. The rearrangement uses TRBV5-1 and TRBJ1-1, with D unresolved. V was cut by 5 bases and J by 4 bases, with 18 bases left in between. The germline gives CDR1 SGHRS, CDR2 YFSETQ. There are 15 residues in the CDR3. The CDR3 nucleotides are TGCGCCAGCAGTCTGAGCTCCCCGGCAGGCACTGAAGCTTTCTTT. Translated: CASSLSSPAGTEAFF. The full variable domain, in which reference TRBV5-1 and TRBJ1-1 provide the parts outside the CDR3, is KAGVTQTPRYLIKTRGQQVTLSCSPISGHRSVSWYQQTPGQGLQFLFEYFSETQRNKGNFPGRFSGRQFSNSRSEMNVSTLELGDSALYLCASSLSSPAGTEAFFGQGTRLTVV.

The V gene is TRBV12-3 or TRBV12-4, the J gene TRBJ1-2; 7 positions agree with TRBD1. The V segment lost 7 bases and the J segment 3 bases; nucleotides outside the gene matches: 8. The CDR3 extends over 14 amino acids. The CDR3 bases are TGTGCCAGCAAACAGGGGAGGAAGGACTATGGCTACACCTTC. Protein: CASKQGRKDYGYTF.

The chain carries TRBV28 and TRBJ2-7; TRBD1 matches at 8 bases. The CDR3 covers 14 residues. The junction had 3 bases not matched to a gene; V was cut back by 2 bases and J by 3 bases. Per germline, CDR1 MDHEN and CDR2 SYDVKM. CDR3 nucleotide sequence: TGTGCCAGCAGTTTAGAGGACAGGGTCTACGAGCAGTACTTC. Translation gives CASSLEDRVYEQYF.

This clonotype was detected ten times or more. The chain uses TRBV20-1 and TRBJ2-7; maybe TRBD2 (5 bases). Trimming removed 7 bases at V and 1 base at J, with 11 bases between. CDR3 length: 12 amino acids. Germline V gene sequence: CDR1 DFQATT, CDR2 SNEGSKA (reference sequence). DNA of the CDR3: TGCAGTGTCGGGGAAGATTCCTACGAGCAGTACTTC. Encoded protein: CSVGEDSYEQYF.

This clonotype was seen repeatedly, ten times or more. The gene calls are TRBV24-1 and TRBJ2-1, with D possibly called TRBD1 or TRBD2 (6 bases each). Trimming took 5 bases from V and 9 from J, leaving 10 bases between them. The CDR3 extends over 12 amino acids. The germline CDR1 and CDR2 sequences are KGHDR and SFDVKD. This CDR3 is CATSVGGIEQFF. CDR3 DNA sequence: TGTGCCACCAGTGTAGGGGGGATTGAGCAGTTCTTC.

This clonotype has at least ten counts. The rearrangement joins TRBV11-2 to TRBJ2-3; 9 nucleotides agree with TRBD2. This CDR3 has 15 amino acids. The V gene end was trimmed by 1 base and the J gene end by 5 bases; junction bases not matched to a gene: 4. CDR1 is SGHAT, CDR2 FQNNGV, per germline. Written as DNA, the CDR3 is TGTGCCAGCAGCTTAGTAGCGGGGGCAGGAGATACGCAGTATTTT. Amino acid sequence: CASSLVAGAGDTQYF.

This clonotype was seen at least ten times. This CDR3 is CSASWRTQETQYF. The DNA of the CDR3 is TGCAGTGCTAGTTGGCGGACTCAAGAGACCCAGTACTTC. The chain couples TRBV20-1 to TRBJ2-5; D is perhaps TRBD2 (5 bases). Trimming pared 3 bases from V and 2 bases from J, leaving 10 bases between. In germline, CDR1 is DFQATT, CDR2 SNEGSKA (reference sequence). This CDR3 is 13 amino acids long.

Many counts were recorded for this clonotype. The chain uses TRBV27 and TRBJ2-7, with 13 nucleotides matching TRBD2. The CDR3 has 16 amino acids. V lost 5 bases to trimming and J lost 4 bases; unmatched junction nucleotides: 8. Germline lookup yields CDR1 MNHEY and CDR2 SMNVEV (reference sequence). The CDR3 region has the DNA TGTGCCAGCAGTGTTACCGGGACTAGCGGGATTTACGAGCAGTACTTC. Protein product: CASSVTGTSGIYEQYF.

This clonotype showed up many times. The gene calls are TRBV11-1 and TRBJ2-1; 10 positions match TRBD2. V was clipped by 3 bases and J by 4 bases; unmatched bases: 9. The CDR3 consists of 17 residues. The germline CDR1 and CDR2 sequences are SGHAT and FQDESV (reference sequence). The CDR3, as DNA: TGTGCCAGCAGCTTGGACTTACTAGCGGGACCTTACAATGAGCAGTTCTTC. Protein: CASSLDLLAGPYNEQFF.

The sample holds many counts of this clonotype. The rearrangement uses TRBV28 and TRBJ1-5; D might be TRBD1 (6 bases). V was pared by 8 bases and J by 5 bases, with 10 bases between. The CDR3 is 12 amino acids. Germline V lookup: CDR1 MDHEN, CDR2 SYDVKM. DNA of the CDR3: TGTGCCAGCGTCGGACAGCATCAGCCCCAGCATTTT. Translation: CASVGQHQPQHF.

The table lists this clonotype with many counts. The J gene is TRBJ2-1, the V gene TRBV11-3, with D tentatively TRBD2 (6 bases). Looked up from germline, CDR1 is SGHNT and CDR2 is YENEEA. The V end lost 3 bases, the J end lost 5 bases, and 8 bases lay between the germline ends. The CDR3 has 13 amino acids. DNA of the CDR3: TGTGCCAGCAGCTTGCAGCGGGACAATGAGCAGTTCTTC. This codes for CASSLQRDNEQFF.

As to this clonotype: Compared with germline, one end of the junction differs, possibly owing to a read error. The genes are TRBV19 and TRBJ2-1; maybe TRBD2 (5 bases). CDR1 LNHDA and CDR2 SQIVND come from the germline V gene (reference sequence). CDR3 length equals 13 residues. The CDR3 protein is CTSSIALALEQFF. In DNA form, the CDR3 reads TGTACCAGTAGTATAGCCCTAGCCCTTGAGCAGTTCTTC.

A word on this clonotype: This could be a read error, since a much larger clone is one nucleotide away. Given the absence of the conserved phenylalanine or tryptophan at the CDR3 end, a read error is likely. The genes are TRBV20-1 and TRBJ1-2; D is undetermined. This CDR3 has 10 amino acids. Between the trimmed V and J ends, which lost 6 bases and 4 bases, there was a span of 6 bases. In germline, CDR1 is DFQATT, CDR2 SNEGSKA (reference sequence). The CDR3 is CSATTYGYTV. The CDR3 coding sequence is TGCAGTGCCACTACCTATGGCTACACCGTC.